Shown below are 20 T cell receptor beta chains from a single sample sequenced in a study of CD8 T cells in ankylosing spondylitis. TCRdb reprocessed the 5' RACE reads via MiXCR and lists one record per CDR3 protein. Of about 8,600 distinct CDR3 sequences in the sample, 3.9% were seen once. The source material was blood, either unsorted or a sorted T cell fraction (not recorded which). Every receptor here comes from a female donor with ankylosing spondylitis or in good health (not recorded which).

This clonotype is medium-sized in the sample. This chain uses TRBV9 with TRBJ2-1, with D possibly being TRBD2 (6 bases). V shed 0 bases and J shed 9 bases, with 13 bases lying between them. CDR1 is SGDLS and CDR2 is YYNGEE in the germline V gene. This CDR3 is 14 amino acids long. The chain's CDR3 is CASSVGAGSGEQFF. The CDR3 DNA reads TGTGCCAGCAGCGTAGGCGCGGGGTCGGGTGAGCAGTTCTTC. Variable domain in full (rest from reference TRBV9 and TRBJ2-1): DSGVTQTPKHLITATGQRVTLRCSPRSGDLSVYWYQQSLDQGLQFLIQYYNGEERAKGNILERFSAQQFPDLHSELNLSSLELGDSALYFCASSVGAGSGEQFFGPGTRLTVL.

Within the sample, this clonotype is medium-sized. The chain links TRBV9 to TRBJ2-1, with D perhaps matching TRBD1 (6 bases). V shed 4 bases and J shed 8 bases, with 22 bases lying between them. Germline V lookup: CDR1 SGDLS, CDR2 YYNGEE. This CDR3 contains 16 residues. CDR3 DNA sequence: TGTGCCAGCAGCAACCTCCGGGACGGCGCAGGGGATGAGCAGTTCTTC. It specifies CASSNLRDGAGDEQFF.

This clonotype has at least ten counts. The J gene is TRBJ2-7, the V gene TRBV9; TRBD1 is a possible D gene (6 bases). This CDR3 is built from 15 residues. V lost 3 bases and J lost 6, with 19 bases in between. The germline V gene encodes CDR1 SGDLS and CDR2 YYNGEE. The CDR3 is CASSAGQGTLREQYF. In DNA, the CDR3 is TGTGCCAGCAGCGCCGGTCAGGGGACCCTCCGCGAGCAGTACTTC.

This clonotype was picked up many times. This chain links TRBV9 with TRBJ2-7, with D perhaps assigned TRBD1 or TRBD2 (6 bases each). V was trimmed by 7 bases and J by 5 bases, leaving 13 bases between them. The germline CDR1 and CDR2 sequences are SGDLS and YYNGEE. The CDR3 runs 12 residues. The CDR3, as DNA: TGTGCCAGCGGGGGGCCGGGGGACGAGCAGTACTTC. Translating it yields CASGGPGDEQYF.

This clonotype is medium-sized within its sample. J is TRBJ1-1 and V is TRBV9; D unclear. Germline V gene data show CDR1 as SGDLS and CDR2 as YYNGEE. The CDR3 is 14 residues long. The V gene lost 4 bases and the J gene lost 4 bases, with 14 bases spanning the gap. CDR3 region: CASSPGGRSTEAFF. CDR3 nucleotides: TGTGCCAGCAGCCCCGGAGGGCGTTCCACTGAAGCTTTCTTT.

This clonotype has a handful of counts. V usage is TRBV9 and J usage is TRBJ2-2, with D possibly TRBD2 on 6 matching bases. This CDR3 is 13 amino acids long. The V end was cut by 1 base, the J end by 7 bases, with 8 bases between. Looked up from germline, CDR1 is SGDLS and CDR2 is YYNGEE. CDR3 nucleotide sequence: TGTGCCAGCAGCGTACAGGGAGGCGGGGAGCTGTTTTTT. As protein: CASSVQGGGELFF.

By frequency in the sample, this clonotype is medium-sized (0.01 to 0.1%). The chain combines TRBV9 with TRBJ2-1, with 7 bases lining up with TRBD2. The length of the CDR3 is 14 residues. Unmatched junction bases numbered 6, after V lost 3 bases and J lost 6 bases. CDR1 SGDLS and CDR2 YYNGEE come from the germline V gene. CDR3 bases: TGTGCCAGCAGCGCGGAGCGGGGCGGCAATGAGCAGTTCTTC. This gives the protein CASSAERGGNEQFF.

The V call is TRBV9, the J call TRBJ2-2, with TRBD1 matching over 8 bases. With 3 bases clipped from V and 4 bases from J, the junction kept 5 bases outside the gene matches. The length of the CDR3 is 15 residues. Germline-derived CDR1 and CDR2 are SGDLS and YYNGEE. CDR3 sequence (DNA): TGTGCCAGCAGCGCGGGACAGGCAATCACCGGGGAGCTGTTTTTT. Its translation is CASSAGQAITGELFF. The entire variable domain, with the rest obtained from reference TRBV9 and TRBJ2-2, is as follows: DSGVTQTPKHLITATGQRVTLRCSPRSGDLSVYWYQQSLDQGLQFLIQYYNGEERAKGNILERFSAQQFPDLHSELNLSSLELGDSALYFCASSAGQAITGELFFGEGSRLTVL.

The table lists this clonotype with many counts. The chain carries TRBV9 and TRBJ2-5; perhaps TRBD2 as D (6 bases). The CDR3 is 15 residues long. CDR1 and CDR2 from the germline V gene are SGDLS and YYNGEE. The V and J ends lost 4 bases and 1 base respectively, with 14 bases between them. The DNA for the CDR3 is TGTGCCAGCAGCCCGATGGGGGGTACCCAAGAGACCCAGTACTTC. It translates to CASSPMGGTQETQYF.

This clonotype was picked up many times. The chain recombines TRBV9 with TRBJ2-3; D perhaps matches TRBD2 (7 bases). V was shortened by 0 bases and J by 2 bases, with 13 bases between the two germline ends. The germline CDR1 and CDR2 sequences are SGDLS and YYNGEE. The CDR3 consists of 16 residues. This CDR3 reads CASSVAGGPPTDTQYF. CDR3 coding DNA: TGTGCCAGCAGCGTAGCCGGGGGGCCCCCCACAGATACGCAGTATTTT.

This clonotype showed up just a few times. The chain joins TRBV9 to TRBJ2-2, with 10 bases fitting TRBD1. Germline CDR1 SGDLS, CDR2 YYNGEE. J was trimmed by 4 bases and V by 0 bases; bases with no gene match: 3. This CDR3 has 16 residues. CDR3: CASSVEGTGVTGELFF. Here the CDR3 DNA reads TGTGCCAGCAGCGTAGAAGGGACAGGGGTCACCGGGGAGCTGTTTTTT.

This clonotype was found many times. The chain couples TRBV9 to TRBJ2-7; D is possibly TRBD1 (8 bases). The CDR3 totals 17 residues. V was clipped by 2 bases and J by 2 bases, with 20 bases between them. CDR1 and CDR2 from the germline V gene are SGDLS and YYNGEE. CDR3 protein: CASSVGSGGQVAYEQYF. DNA for the CDR3: TGTGCCAGCAGCGTCGGTTCGGGGGGACAGGTTGCCTACGAGCAGTACTTC.

This clonotype was counted ten times or more. The chain joins TRBV9 to TRBJ2-1; D tentatively reads TRBD1 or TRBD2 (5 bases each). Germline CDR1 and CDR2: SGDLS and YYNGEE. V was shortened by 0 bases and J by 6 bases, with 10 bases between the two germline ends. The CDR3 is made up of 14 amino acids. CDR3 in DNA: TGTGCCAGCAGCGTAGTTGGGGGACCCAATGAGCAGTTCTTC. Amino acids: CASSVVGGPNEQFF.

As for this clonotype: A much larger clone is a single base away; this may be a read error. The chain is built from TRBV9 and TRBJ2-7; D not certain. With 0 bases removed from V and 3 bases from J, the gap between germline ends came to 13 bases. Germline lookup yields CDR1 SGDLS and CDR2 YYNGEE. CDR3 length: 15 amino acids. CDR3 in amino acids: CASSVAEVGDYEQYF. For the CDR3, the DNA is TGTGCCAGCAGCGTAGCAGAGGTCGGAGACTACGAGCAGTACTTC.

This clonotype has at least ten counts. V gene TRBV9 combines with J gene TRBJ2-7, with D hard to call. The CDR3 has 15 residues. CDR1 is SGDLS and CDR2 is YYNGEE in the germline V gene. The V end was cut by 0 bases, the J end by 1 base, with 11 bases between. The CDR3 sequence: CASSVGGSGSYEQYF. CDR3 DNA sequence: TGTGCCAGCAGCGTAGGAGGTTCAGGATCCTACGAGCAGTACTTC. Together with reference TRBV9 and TRBJ2-7, the CDR3 gives the full variable domain: DSGVTQTPKHLITATGQRVTLRCSPRSGDLSVYWYQQSLDQGLQFLIQYYNGEERAKGNILERFSAQQFPDLHSELNLSSLELGDSALYFCASSVGGSGSYEQYFGPGTRLTVT.

The chain recombines TRBV9 with TRBJ2-3; 11 nucleotides match TRBD2. V lost 2 bases and J lost 2; bases outside the gene matches: 1. From germline, CDR1 is SGDLS and CDR2 YYNGEE. This CDR3 is built from 15 residues. The CDR3 DNA reads as TGTGCCAGCAGCGTGACTAGCGGGGCCACAGATACGCAGTATTTT. It specifies CASSVTSGATDTQYF.

By frequency in the sample, this clonotype is medium-sized (0.01 to 0.1%). This chain uses TRBV9 with TRBJ2-1; D gene unclear. Between the trimmed V and J ends, which lost 4 bases and 4 bases, there was a span of 12 bases. Germline V gene data show CDR1 as SGDLS and CDR2 as YYNGEE. The length of the CDR3 is 14 residues. The CDR3 reads CASSPESTYNEQFF. DNA for the CDR3: TGTGCCAGCAGCCCCGAGAGTACGTACAATGAGCAGTTCTTC.

This clonotype was seen many times. The V gene is TRBV9, the J gene TRBJ1-3; weak D call: TRBD1 (5 bases). The CDR3 covers 15 residues. CDR1 is SGDLS, CDR2 YYNGEE, per germline. V was shortened by 3 bases and J by 1 base, with 11 bases between the two germline ends. The CDR3 is CASSEMGQSGNTIYF. The DNA for the CDR3 is TGTGCCAGCAGCGAAATGGGGCAGTCTGGAAACACCATATATTTT. The entire variable domain, with the rest obtained from reference TRBV9 and TRBJ1-3, is as follows: DSGVTQTPKHLITATGQRVTLRCSPRSGDLSVYWYQQSLDQGLQFLIQYYNGEERAKGNILERFSAQQFPDLHSELNLSSLELGDSALYFCASSEMGQSGNTIYFGEGSWLTVV.

Many counts were recorded for this clonotype. The V and J genes are TRBV9 and TRBJ2-3; D gene unclear. V was shortened by 4 bases and J by 6 bases, with 18 bases between the two germline ends. CDR1 is SGDLS and CDR2 is YYNGEE in the germline V gene. The CDR3 extends over 15 amino acids. CDR3 nucleotides: TGTGCCAGCAGCTCGTCTCTGGCAAGTTGGGATACGCAGTATTTT. It specifies CASSSSLASWDTQYF.

Sample share makes this clonotype medium-sized (0.01 to 0.1%). The chain has TRBV9 and TRBJ1-4; 7 bases align to TRBD1. The CDR3 runs 13 residues. J gave up 11 bases and V 7 bases, and 11 bases lay outside the gene matches. Germline loops: CDR1 SGDLS, CDR2 YYNGEE. CDR3 amino acids: CASSQGQGEKLFF. CDR3 nucleotides: TGTGCCAGCTCCCAGGGTCAGGGGGAGAAACTGTTTTTT.